This section outlines one TCR beta chain sequence together with its context. The record originates from a study of blood T cell repertoires in COVID-19. Study as a whole: Material from acute and convalescent COVID-19 was sourced from the United States, Italy and Spain. Nucleic acid was either cDNA or gDNA, and it came from T cells, B-cell-depleted T cells, or PBMCs.

Trimming pared 0 bases from V and 3 bases from J, leaving 17 bases between. CDR3 length: 17 residues. CDR1 LNHDA and CDR2 SQIVND come from the germline V gene (reference sequence). Per the original data handling: Reference gene primer amplification gave estimated nucleated cell counts. Generated by immunoSEQ multiplex PCR, the TCRdb table keeps only in-frame clones and is missing some. Clonal size and the V and J genes are those of that table, whereas D and trimming came from the DNA. The sample carries about 84,000 clones, over 70% recorded once. The chain carries TRBV19 and TRBJ1-2; weak D call: TRBD1 (5 bases). The clonotype comes from a man at least 80 years old with active or convalescent COVID-19. Sequenced input: peripheral blood. Here the CDR3 reads CASSIDLGAFGYYGYTF. In DNA, the CDR3 is TGTGCCAGTAGTATAGATCTTGGGGCGTTTGGCTACTATGGCTACACCTTC.